This TCR beta chain emerged from a study of T-cell memory formation after mild COVID-19. Study-level results: Mainly CM and EM harbored the contracting CD4+ clones; mainly EMRA harbored the CD8+ ones. Whether day 37 second-wave clones are SARS-CoV-2-specific was not confirmed.

The CDR3 spans 16 residues. After removal of 3 bases from V and 3 bases from J, the junction contained 8 bases not matched to a gene. In germline, CDR1 is MGHDK, CDR2 SYGVNS. TCRdb re-derived calls from the 5' RACE reads in MiXCR, one entry per CDR3 protein. The table lists roughly 610,000 distinct CDR3 sequences, around 15% of them singletons. This clonotype has a handful of counts. Its matching antigen is unknown. This receptor was taken from an adult woman who had mild COVID-19 (a few samples of this study predate the infection). Cell type and time point are not known. Source material: PBMCs or a T cell subset sorted from them (not recorded which). The genes are TRBV25-1 and TRBJ1-2; 9 bases align to TRBD1. CDR3 DNA sequence: TGTGCCAGCAGTGAGGCCGGGACAGGGAGATACTATGGCTACACCTTC. The encoded protein is CASSEAGTGRYYGYTF.